This entry concerns a single TCR beta chain. This sample is part of a study of OX40 agonist ivuxolimab in advanced cancers. V was pared by 5 bases and J by 6 bases, with 14 bases between. CDR3 length: 13 amino acids. Germline V gene data show CDR1 as SGHVS and CDR2 as FQNEAQ. Measured with immunoSEQ multiplex PCR; TCRdb has only the in-frame clones, and not every one. The table has 80,000 to 100,000 clones, about 90% seen once. Material: CD4+ or CD8+ T cells sorted from blood, obtained in a trial of the OX40 agonist ivuxolimab. The receptor was isolated from an adult with an advanced solid tumor such as melanoma, head and neck, liver or kidney cancer. This chain connects TRBV7-8 to TRBJ2-7, with D tentatively TRBD1 or TRBD2 (6 bases each). The CDR3 loop reads CASSQEGVVEQYF. In nucleotides, the CDR3 is TGTGCCAGCAGCCAGGAGGGGGTTGTCGAGCAGTACTTC. Filled out from reference TRBV7-8 and TRBJ2-7, the complete variable domain reads GAGVSQSPRYKVAKRGQDVALRCDPISGHVSLFWYQQALGQGPEFLTYFQNEAQLDKSGLPSDRFFAERPEGSVSTLKIQRTQQEDSAVYLCASSQEGVVEQYFGPGTRLTVT.